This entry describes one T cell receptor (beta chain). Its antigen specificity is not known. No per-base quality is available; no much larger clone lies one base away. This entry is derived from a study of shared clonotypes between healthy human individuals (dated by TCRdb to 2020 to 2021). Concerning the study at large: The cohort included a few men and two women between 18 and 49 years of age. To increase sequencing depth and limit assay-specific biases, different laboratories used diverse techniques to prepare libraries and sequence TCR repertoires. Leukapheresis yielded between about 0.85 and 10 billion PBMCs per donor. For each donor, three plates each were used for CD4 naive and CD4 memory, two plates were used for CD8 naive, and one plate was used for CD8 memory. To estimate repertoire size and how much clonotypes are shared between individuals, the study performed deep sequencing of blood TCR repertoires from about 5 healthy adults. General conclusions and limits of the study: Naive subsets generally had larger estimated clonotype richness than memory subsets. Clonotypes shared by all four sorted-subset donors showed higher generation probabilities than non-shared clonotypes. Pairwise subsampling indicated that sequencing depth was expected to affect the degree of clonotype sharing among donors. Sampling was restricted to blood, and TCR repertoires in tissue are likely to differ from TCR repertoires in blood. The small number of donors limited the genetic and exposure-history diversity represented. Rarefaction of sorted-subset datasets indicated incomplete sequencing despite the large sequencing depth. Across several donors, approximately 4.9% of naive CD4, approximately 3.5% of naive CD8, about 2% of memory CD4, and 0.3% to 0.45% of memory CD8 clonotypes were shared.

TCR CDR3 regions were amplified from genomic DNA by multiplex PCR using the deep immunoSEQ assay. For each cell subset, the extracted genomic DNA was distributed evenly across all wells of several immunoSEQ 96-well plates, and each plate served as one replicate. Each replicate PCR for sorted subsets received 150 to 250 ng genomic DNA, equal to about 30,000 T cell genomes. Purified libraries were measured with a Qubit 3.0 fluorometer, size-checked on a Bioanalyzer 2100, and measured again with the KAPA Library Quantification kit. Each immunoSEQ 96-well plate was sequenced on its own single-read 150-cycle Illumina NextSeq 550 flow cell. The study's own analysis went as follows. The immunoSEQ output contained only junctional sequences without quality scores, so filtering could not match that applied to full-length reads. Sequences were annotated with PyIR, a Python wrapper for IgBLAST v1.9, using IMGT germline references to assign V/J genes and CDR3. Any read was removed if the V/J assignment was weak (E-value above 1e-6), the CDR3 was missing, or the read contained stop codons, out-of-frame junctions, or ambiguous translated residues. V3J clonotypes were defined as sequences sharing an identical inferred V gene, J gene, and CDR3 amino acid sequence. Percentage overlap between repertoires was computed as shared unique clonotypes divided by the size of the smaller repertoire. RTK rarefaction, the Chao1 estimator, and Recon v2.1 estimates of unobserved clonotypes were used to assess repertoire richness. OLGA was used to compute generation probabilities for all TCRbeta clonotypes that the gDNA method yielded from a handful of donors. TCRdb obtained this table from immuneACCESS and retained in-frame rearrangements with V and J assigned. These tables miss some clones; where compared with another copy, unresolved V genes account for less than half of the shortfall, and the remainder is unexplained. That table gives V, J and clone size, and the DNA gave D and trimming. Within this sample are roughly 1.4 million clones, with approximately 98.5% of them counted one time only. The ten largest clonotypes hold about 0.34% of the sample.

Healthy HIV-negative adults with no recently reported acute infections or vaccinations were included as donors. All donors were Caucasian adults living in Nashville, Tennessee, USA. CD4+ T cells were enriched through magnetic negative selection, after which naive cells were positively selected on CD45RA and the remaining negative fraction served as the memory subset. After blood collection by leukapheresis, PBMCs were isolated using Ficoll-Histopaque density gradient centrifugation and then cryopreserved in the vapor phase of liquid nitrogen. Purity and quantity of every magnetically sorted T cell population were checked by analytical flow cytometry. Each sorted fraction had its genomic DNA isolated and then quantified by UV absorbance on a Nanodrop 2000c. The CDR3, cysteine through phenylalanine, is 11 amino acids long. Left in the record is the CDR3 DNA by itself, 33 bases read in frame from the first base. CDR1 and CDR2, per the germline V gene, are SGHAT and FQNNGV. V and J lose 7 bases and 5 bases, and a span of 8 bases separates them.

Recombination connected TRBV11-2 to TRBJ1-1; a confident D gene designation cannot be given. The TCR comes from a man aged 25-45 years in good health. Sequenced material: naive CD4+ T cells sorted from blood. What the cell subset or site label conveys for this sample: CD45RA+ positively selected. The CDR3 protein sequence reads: CASTLTTEAFF. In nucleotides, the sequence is TGTGCCAGCACCCTTACAACTGAAGCTTTCTTT.